This is a list of T cell receptor beta chains from one sample in a study of tumor-infiltrating lymphocytes in primary liver carcinoma. Each CDR3 protein is one row after TCRdb ran MiXCR on the multiplex PCR reads. The sample has approximately 100,000 distinct CDR3 sequences, around two thirds seen once; the top ten hold 9.5% to 15%. Input material: liver tumor tissue from sampling region 2. Receptors originate from a woman in her sixties with primary liver carcinoma and hepatitis B virus infection. Each CDR3 is given without its conserved first and last residue. Fields, in order: J gene, V gene, clone size, CDR3 protein. A clone size is listed for some rows: how often the clone was seen (once, few, many), or a class if it is expanded.

TRBJ1-2,TRBV28,NA,ASSLGLGYT
TRBJ2-7,TRBV11-1,NA,VSSLTRRGTYEQY
TRBJ2-1,TRBV10-3,NA,VISGPGQGDFNEQF
TRBJ1-3,TRBV14,NA,ASSQDRTAGGNTIY
TRBJ2-7,TRBV12-3/TRBV12-4,NA,ASTSDADFHEQY
TRBJ2-7,TRBV6-5,NA,ASRYTSGQGYEQY
TRBJ2-3,TRBV7-6,few,ASSLTPDTQY
TRBJ1-1,TRBV12-3/TRBV12-4,many,ASSGGQGDTEAF
TRBJ2-2,TRBV11-2,NA,ASSVRSGLAGVELF
TRBJ1-3,TRBV11-2,few,ASSLDPGPHSTIY
TRBJ1-6,TRBV5-6,NA,AISYIPGQGKYGSPLH
TRBJ1-3,TRBV30,many,AWRQFGNTIY
TRBJ2-7,TRBV11-2,once,ASNPGRTSYERY
TRBJ1-1,TRBV6-5,NA,ARSGQERNTEAF
TRBJ2-1,TRBV11-3,NA,ASSLGTGGSSYEQF
TRBJ1-2,TRBV6-1,many,ASTPTDTYGYT
TRBJ1-1,TRBV2,many,ASSSGGTEAF
TRBJ1-2,TRBV29-1,NA,SVLLDRGSVSGGYT
TRBJ2-5,TRBV5-1,NA,ASSLVGEIQY
TRBJ1-2,TRBV6-2/TRBV6-3,NA,ASSETGECCYT
TRBJ2-7,TRBV6-1,few,ASSEDEAGGNEQY
TRBJ2-3,TRBV4-1,NA,ASSPGLAGADTQY
TRBJ1-1,TRBV11-3,NA,ASGLTANTEAF
TRBJ1-3,TRBV7-8,NA,ASSSTTSQGNNIY
TRBJ2-7,TRBV6-5,many,ASTSRGYEQY
TRBJ2-2,TRBV29-1,NA,NVELDTRELF
TRBJ2-1,TRBV19,NA,AASSGTSGYNEQF
TRBJ2-1,TRBV28,few,ASSLWGGLPALAGGAYNEQF
TRBJ2-7,TRBV6-1,many,AISRVRFGRGGESYEQY
TRBJ2-7,TRBV12-3/TRBV12-4,NA,ADSLGLAEQY
TRBJ2-6,TRBV20-1,few,SARRQGASGANVLT
TRBJ1-1,TRBV11-2,NA,ASSLTRGRTEAF
TRBJ2-3,TRBV29-1,many,SVRRGNTDTQY
TRBJ1-1,TRBV6-5,NA,ANSYEPNTEAF
TRBJ2-2,TRBV4-2,NA,ASNQGGANTGELF
TRBJ1-4,TRBV5-1,NA,TSSVGGLNEKLF
TRBJ2-2,TRBV7-9,many,ASSPPQPGELF
TRBJ2-5,TRBV11-2,medium-sized,ASSFSGSKETQY
TRBJ2-1,TRBV4-2,NA,ASTQVLNGYNEQF
TRBJ1-1,TRBV30,NA,AWKGRASAVRVNTEAF
TRBJ1-1,TRBV12-3/TRBV12-4,NA,AVGSRTNTETF
TRBJ2-7,TRBV11-2,NA,ASGSSSGSSYEQY
TRBJ2-7,TRBV4-1,NA,ATSQGSGRGYEQY
TRBJ1-5,TRBV5-1,NA,ASSFGTGNQPQH